A selection of T cell receptor beta chains follows, all from one sample in a study of HIV-infected children after antiretroviral therapy interruption. TCRdb used MiXCR to reprocess the 3' RACE reads, holding one entry per CDR3 protein. In the table there are 15,000 to 16,000 distinct CDR3 sequences, nearly 3.5% of which are singletons. This sample comprised CD45RA+ CD4+ T cells from PBMCs, obtained from a donor given antiretroviral therapy, either interrupted or continuous. These receptors all stem from a child aged 2-17 years with HIV. Both conserved end residues are part of each CDR3. The D gene is left open where the match is weak.

d_gene,v_gene,j_gene,CDR3aa
TRBD1,TRBV3-1,TRBJ1-1,CASSFRTGANTEAFF
-,TRBV12-3/TRBV12-4,TRBJ2-1,CASSPESMGGAAYNEQFF
-,TRBV9,TRBJ2-1,CASSVEGSEQFF
-,TRBV18,TRBJ2-7,CASSPPAREQYF
TRBD2,TRBV2,TRBJ2-7,CASSEVLAGSYEQYF
-,TRBV6-5,TRBJ1-1,CASSHQENTEAFF
-,TRBV19,TRBJ2-1,CASSMSDRTDNEQFF
-,TRBV3-1,TRBJ1-2,CASSQGSWGQDRIYGYTF
-,TRBV5-1,TRBJ2-5,CASSPLVVETQYF
TRBD2,TRBV30,TRBJ2-7,CAWSRGGLSYEQYF
TRBD1,TRBV7-2,TRBJ2-3,CASSSSRGWIDTQYF
-,TRBV12-3/TRBV12-4,TRBJ2-7,CASSWDWGYEQYF
-,TRBV11-2,TRBJ2-7,CASSIDGNLYEQYF
-,TRBV3-1,TRBJ1-1,CASSQGGGGARTEAFF
-,TRBV6-1,TRBJ2-7,CASSELGTVYEQYF
-,TRBV5-5,TRBJ1-2,CASSIGGTNYGYTF
-,TRBV2,TRBJ2-3,CASAGSTDTQYF
-,TRBV5-1,TRBJ1-3,CASSLEPGNTIYF
-,TRBV9,TRBJ1-1,CASSVGTGTLMNTEAFF
-,TRBV5-1,TRBJ2-1,CASSFSGPADTYNEQFF
TRBD1,TRBV28,TRBJ2-3,CASISLTGGEYF
-,TRBV4-1,TRBJ1-2,CASSQGTSLTGYTF
-,TRBV29-1,TRBJ1-2,CSVEGVGDRGYTF
-,TRBV28,TRBJ1-2,CASRSGQGNYGYTF
TRBD1,TRBV27,TRBJ2-7,CASSRIDREGRTQYF
TRBD1,TRBV27,TRBJ1-1,CASSSSPTGRTEAFF
TRBD1,TRBV7-9,TRBJ1-6,CASSFWTGHSNSPLHF
-,TRBV27,TRBJ2-3,CASSSMGRGSTQYF
TRBD2,TRBV14,TRBJ2-3,CASSPLAGGPDTQYF
-,TRBV5-1,TRBJ1-3,CASSPQGLSGNTIYF